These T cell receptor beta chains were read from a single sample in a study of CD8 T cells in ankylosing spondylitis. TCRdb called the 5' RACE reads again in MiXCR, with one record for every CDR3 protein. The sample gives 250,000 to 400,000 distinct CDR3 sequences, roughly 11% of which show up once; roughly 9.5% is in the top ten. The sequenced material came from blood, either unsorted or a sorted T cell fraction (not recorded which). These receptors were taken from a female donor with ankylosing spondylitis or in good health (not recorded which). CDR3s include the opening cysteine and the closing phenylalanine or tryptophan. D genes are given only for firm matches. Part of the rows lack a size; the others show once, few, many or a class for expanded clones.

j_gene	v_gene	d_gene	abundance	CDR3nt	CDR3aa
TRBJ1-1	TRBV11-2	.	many	TGTGCCAGCAGCTTAAGGGCCGGCACAGGAGACTTAAACACTGAAGCTTTCTTT	CASSLRAGTGDLNTEAFF
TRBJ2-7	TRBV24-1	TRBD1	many	TGTGCCACTGCAGGACAGGCGTCCTACGAGCAGTACTTC	CATAGQASYEQYF
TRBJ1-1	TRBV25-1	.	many	TGTGCCAGCAGTTCTTCAATGATGTTCACTGAAGCTTTCTTT	CASSSSMMFTEAFF
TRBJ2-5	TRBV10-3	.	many	TGTGCCATCAAGGGGGACACCTCAAGTTCAGCCCAGTACTTC	CAIKGDTSSSAQYF
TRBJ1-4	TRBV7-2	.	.	TGTGCCAGCAGCCCGAACAGGGAAACTAATGAAAAACTGTTTTTT	CASSPNRETNEKLFF
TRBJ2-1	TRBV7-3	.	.	TGTGCCAGCAGCCAACAGAGCTCCTACAATGAGCAGTTCTTC	CASSQQSSYNEQFF
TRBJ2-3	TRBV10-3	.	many	TGTGCCATCAGTGCTATACAGCGCACAGATACGCAGTATTTT	CAISAIQRTDTQYF
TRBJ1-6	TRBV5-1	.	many	TGCGCCAGCAGCTTGCGAGCGCTAGATTCACCCCTCCACTTT	CASSLRALDSPLHF
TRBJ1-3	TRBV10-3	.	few	TGTGCCATCAGTGAGGCGTCCTCTGGAAACACCATATATTTT	CAISEASSGNTIYF
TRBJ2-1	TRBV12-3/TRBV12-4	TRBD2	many	TGTGCCAGCAGTTTATCGCGGGGGGCCGGTGAGCAGTTCTTC	CASSLSRGAGEQFF
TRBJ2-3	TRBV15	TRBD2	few	TGTGCCACCAGCAGACCCTTGACTAGCGGGATGAAGGGCAGCGCAGATACGCAGTATTTT	CATSRPLTSGMKGSADTQYF